These 2 T cell receptor beta chains were all obtained from the same sample, sequenced in a study of PD-L1 blockade in urothelial cancer. The time point was: pretreatment peripheral blood. The method was immunoSEQ multiplex PCR; TCRdb's version includes in-frame clones alone and lacks a portion of them. The repertoire holds tens of thousands of clones, roughly 84% seen once, with roughly 9.2% in the top ten. The sample was PBMCs, taken around atezolizumab (anti-PD-L1) treatment. These receptors were taken from a woman aged 70-85 years with urothelial cancer.

The chain recombines TRBV10-3 with TRBJ2-1; TRBD1 aligns across 7 bases. J lost 0 bases, V lost 2 bases, and 4 bases had no gene match. Germline V gene data show CDR1 as ENHRY and CDR2 as SYGVKD. This CDR3 region has 16 residues. CDR3: CAISENRDSSYNEQFF. The CDR3, as DNA: TGTGCCATCAGTGAGAACCGGGACAGCTCCTACAATGAGCAGTTCTTC.

The chain recombines TRBV5-1 with TRBJ2-1, with 10 bases matching TRBD2. The CDR3 runs 18 residues. Trimming removed 6 bases from V and 7 bases from J; junction bases left unmatched: 19. From germline, CDR1 is SGHRS and CDR2 YFSETQ. This chain's CDR3 is CASKGDSRAGGPRNEQFF. CDR3 sequence (DNA): TGCGCCAGCAAAGGTGACAGCAGAGCGGGAGGGCCTAGAAATGAGCAGTTCTTC.